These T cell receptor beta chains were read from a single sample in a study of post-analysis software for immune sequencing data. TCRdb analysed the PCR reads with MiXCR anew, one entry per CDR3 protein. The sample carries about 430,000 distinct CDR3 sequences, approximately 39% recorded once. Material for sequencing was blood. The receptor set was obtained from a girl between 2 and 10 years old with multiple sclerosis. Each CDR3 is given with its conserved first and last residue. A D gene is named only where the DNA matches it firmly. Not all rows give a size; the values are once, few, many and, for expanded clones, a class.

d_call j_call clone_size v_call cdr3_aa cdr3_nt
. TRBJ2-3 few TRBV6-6 CASSPQAANTQYF TGTGCCAGCAGTCCCCAAGCGGCGAACACGCAGTATTTT
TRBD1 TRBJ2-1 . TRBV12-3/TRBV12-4 CASRKGTGRFHEQFF TGTGCCAGCAGGAAAGGGACAGGGAGGTTCCATGAGCAGTTCTTC
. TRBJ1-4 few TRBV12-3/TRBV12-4 CASSFVAVVATNEKLFF TGTGCCAGCAGTTTCGTGGCAGTCGTAGCAACTAATGAAAAACTGTTTTTT
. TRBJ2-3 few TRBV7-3 CASSSGITSTDTQYF TGTGCCAGCAGCTCAGGGATTACGAGCACAGATACGCAGTATTTT
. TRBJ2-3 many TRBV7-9 CASSSSPDTQYF TGTGCCAGCAGCTCGAGTCCAGATACGCAGTATTTT
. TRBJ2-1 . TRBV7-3 CASSPKPRNTYNEQFF TGTGCCAGCAGCCCGAAGCCCCGGAACACCTACAATGAGCAGTTCTTC
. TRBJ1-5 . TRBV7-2 CASSLGAQQPQHF TGTGCCAGCAGCTTAGGGGCTCAACAGCCCCAGCATTTT
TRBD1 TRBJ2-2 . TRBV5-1 CASSSTTDRGYNTGELFF TGCGCCAGCAGCTCCACCACCGACAGGGGATACAACACCGGGGAGCTGTTTTTT
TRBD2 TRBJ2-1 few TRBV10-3 CAISPSGRADEQFF TGTGCCATCAGTCCTAGCGGGAGGGCCGATGAGCAGTTCTTC
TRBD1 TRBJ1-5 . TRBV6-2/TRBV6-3 CASSYSTGIRYSNQPQHF TGTGCCAGCAGTTACTCGACAGGGATCAGATATAGCAATCAGCCCCAGCATTTT
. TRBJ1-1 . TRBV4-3 CASSGVTEAFF TGCGCCAGCAGCGGAGTTACTGAAGCTTTCTTT
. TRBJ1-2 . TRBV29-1 CSVGGGSKGYTF TGCAGCGTTGGAGGCGGAAGCAAGGGCTACACCTTC
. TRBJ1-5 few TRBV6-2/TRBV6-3 CASSYARLNQPQHF TGTGCCAGCAGTTACGCCCGGCTAAATCAGCCCCAGCATTTT
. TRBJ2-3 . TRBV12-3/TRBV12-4 CASSLYTGSPDTQYF TGTGCCAGCAGTTTATACACAGGAAGTCCAGATACGCAGTATTTT
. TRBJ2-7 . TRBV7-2 CASSLAVVVGGSSYEQYF TGTGCCAGCAGCTTAGCAGTTGTAGTAGGGGGGAGCTCCTACGAGCAGTACTTC
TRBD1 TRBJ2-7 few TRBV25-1 CASSGLGQGYEQYF TGTGCCAGCAGTGGCCTAGGACAGGGCTACGAGCAGTACTTC
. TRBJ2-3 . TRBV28 CAGSSSGASTDTQYF TGTGCCGGCAGTTCCTCCGGGGCTAGCACAGATACGCAGTATTTT
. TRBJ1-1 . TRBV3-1 CASSQEGVNTEAFF TGTGCCAGCAGCCAAGAAGGAGTGAACACTGAAGCTTTCTTT
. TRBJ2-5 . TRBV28 CASSLGRRVGETQYF TGTGCCAGCAGTTTAGGTAGGCGAGTTGGAGAGACCCAGTACTTC
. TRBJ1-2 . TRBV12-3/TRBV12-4 CASSLWSGHRLYGYTF TGTGCCAGCAGTTTATGGTCGGGGCACCGGCTCTATGGCTACACCTTC
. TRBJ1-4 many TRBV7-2 CASTKGVGKTNEKLFF TGTGCCAGCACCAAGGGGGTGGGCAAAACTAATGAAAAACTGTTTTTT
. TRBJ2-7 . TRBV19 CASSPEGSTNYEQYF TGTGCCAGTAGTCCTGAGGGGAGTACAAACTACGAGCAGTACTTC
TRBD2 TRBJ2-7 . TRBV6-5 CAGSPTSGALYEQYF TGTGCCGGCAGTCCTACTAGCGGGGCTTTATACGAGCAGTACTTC
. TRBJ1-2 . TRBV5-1 CASSVAMIRGYYGYTF TGCGCCAGCAGCGTCGCCATGATTCGGGGGTACTATGGCTACACCTTC
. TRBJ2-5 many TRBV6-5 CASSYSGETQYF TGTGCCAGCAGTTACAGTGGAGAGACCCAGTACTTC
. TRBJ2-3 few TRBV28 CASRTEQGPGDTQYF TGTGCCAGCAGGACCGAGCAGGGGCCGGGGGATACGCAGTATTTT
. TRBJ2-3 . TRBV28 CASRRRPRGGPDTQYF TGTGCCAGCAGGCGGAGACCCCGGGGTGGCCCAGATACGCAGTATTTT
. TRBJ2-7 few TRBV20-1 CSARVRYEQYF TGCAGTGCTAGAGTCCGATACGAGCAGTACTTC
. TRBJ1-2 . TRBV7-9 CASSTGVGNYGYTF TGTGCCAGCAGCACGGGAGTGGGTAACTATGGCTACACCTTC
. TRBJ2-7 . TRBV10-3 CAISDKFYEQYF TGTGCCATCAGTGACAAGTTTTACGAGCAGTACTTC
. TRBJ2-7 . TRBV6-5 CASSYELNFYEQYF TGTGCCAGCAGTTACGAATTAAACTTCTACGAGCAGTACTTC
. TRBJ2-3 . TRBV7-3 CASSLTSQADTQYF TGTGCCAGCAGCTTAACATCACAGGCAGATACGCAGTATTTT
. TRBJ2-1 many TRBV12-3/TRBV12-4 CASSLRGDEQFF TGTGCCAGCAGTTTGAGAGGGGATGAGCAGTTCTTC
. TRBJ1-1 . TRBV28 CASEGGTEAFF TGTGCCAGCGAGGGTGGCACTGAAGCTTTCTTT
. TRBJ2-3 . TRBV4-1 CASSQDWPQGPDTQYF TGCGCCAGCAGCCAAGATTGGCCCCAGGGCCCAGATACGCAGTATTTT
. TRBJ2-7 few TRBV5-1 CASSLATGQGYEQYF TGCGCCAGCAGCTTGGCGACAGGCCAGGGCTACGAGCAGTACTTC
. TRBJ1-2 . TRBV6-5 CASSQGWGSYGCTF TGTGCCAGCAGCCAAGGGTGGGGTAGCTATGGCTGCACCTTC
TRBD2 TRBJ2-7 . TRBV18 CASSPQSGTSGSYEQYF TGTGCCAGCTCACCTCAATCCGGGACTAGCGGCTCCTACGAGCAGTACTTC
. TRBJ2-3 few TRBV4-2 CASSQDLAVPSTDTQYF TGTGCCAGCAGCCAAGATCTGGCAGTTCCTAGCACAGATACGCAGTATTTT
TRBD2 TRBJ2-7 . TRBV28 CASSLGSATSGWGYEQYF TGTGCCAGCAGTTTAGGGAGCGCGACTAGCGGGTGGGGCTACGAGCAGTACTTC
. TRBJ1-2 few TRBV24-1 CATSDFEGAGYTF TGTGCCACCAGTGATTTTGAGGGTGCGGGCTACACCTTC
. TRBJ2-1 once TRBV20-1 CSAKVTTGPFYNEQFF TGCAGTGCTAAAGTCACAACGGGACCCTTCTACAATGAGCAGTTCTTC
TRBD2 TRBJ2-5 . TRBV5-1 CASSRTSGGTQETQYF TGCGCCAGCAGCCGCACTAGCGGGGGGACCCAAGAGACCCAGTACTTC